This T cell receptor (beta chain) was documented in a study of shared clonotypes between healthy human individuals. CDR1 and CDR2 (germline): SGHVS, FQNEAQ. The CDR3 loop spans 13 amino acids. The J segment lost 4 bases and the V segment lost 1 base, leaving 1 base of the junction unmatched. The authors' processing: There were no quality scores in the junction-only immunoSEQ sequences, so filtering differed. Assay: immunoSEQ multiplex PCR; the TCRdb copy retains only in-frame clones and omits some. That table supplies the V and J calls and clone size; D and trimming were determined from the DNA. The sample consists of hundreds of thousands of clones, 55% to 75% of them appearing once. Within Nashville, Tennessee resided all donors, each a Caucasian adult.

The sequence came from a woman aged 25 to 39 in good health. The rearrangement uses TRBV7-8 and TRBJ2-7; 7 bases agree with TRBD1. The specimen sequenced was memory CD4+ T cells sorted from blood. Stated subset: CD45RA-negative fraction. CDR3: CASSLEDRYEQYF. Written as DNA, the CDR3 is TGTGCCAGCAGCTTAGAGGACAGGTACGAGCAGTACTTC.